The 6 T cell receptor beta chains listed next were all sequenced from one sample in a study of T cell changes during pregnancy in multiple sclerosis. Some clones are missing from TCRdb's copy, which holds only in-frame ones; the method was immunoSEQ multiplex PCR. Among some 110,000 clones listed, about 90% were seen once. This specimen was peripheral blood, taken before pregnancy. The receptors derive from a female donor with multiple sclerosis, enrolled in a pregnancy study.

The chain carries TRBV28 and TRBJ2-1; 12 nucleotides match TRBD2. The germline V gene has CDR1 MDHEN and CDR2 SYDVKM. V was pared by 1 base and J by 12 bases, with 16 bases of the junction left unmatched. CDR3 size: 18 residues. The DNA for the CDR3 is TGTGCCAGCAGTTTATCCGGGCAAGCTAGCGGGAGGGCCACAGGGCAGTTCTTC. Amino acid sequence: CASSLSGQASGRATGQFF.

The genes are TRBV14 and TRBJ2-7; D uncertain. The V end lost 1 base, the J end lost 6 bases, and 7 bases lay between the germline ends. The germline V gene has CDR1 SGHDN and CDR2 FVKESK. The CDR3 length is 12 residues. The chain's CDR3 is CASSQGQVEQYF. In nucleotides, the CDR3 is TGTGCCAGCAGCCAAGGACAAGTCGAGCAGTACTTC.

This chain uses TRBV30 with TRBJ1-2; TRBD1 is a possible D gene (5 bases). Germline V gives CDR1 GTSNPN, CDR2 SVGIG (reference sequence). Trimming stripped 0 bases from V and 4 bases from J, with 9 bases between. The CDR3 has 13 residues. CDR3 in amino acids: CAWSVGGGYGYTF. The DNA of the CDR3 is TGTGCCTGGAGTGTCGGGGGAGGCTATGGCTACACCTTC.

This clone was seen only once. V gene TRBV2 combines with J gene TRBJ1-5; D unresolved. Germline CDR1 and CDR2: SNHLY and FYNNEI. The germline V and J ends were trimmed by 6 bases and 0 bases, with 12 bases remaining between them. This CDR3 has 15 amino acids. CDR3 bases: TGTGCCAGCAGGATTTCACTCGATAGCAATCAGCCCCAGCATTTT. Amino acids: CASRISLDSNQPQHF.

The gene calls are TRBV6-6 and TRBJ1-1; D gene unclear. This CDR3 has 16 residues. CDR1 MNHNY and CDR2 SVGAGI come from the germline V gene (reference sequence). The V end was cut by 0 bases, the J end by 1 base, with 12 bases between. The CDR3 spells CASSYSKGGRNTEAFF. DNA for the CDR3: TGTGCCAGCAGTTACTCGAAGGGAGGCAGGAACACTGAAGCTTTCTTT.

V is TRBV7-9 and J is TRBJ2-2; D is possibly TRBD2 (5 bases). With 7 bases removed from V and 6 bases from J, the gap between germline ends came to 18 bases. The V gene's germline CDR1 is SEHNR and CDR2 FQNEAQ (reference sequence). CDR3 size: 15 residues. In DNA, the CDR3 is TGTGCCAGCATCCTTCTCCGGGCGGGCGCCGGGGAGCTGTTTTTT. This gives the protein CASILLRAGAGELFF.